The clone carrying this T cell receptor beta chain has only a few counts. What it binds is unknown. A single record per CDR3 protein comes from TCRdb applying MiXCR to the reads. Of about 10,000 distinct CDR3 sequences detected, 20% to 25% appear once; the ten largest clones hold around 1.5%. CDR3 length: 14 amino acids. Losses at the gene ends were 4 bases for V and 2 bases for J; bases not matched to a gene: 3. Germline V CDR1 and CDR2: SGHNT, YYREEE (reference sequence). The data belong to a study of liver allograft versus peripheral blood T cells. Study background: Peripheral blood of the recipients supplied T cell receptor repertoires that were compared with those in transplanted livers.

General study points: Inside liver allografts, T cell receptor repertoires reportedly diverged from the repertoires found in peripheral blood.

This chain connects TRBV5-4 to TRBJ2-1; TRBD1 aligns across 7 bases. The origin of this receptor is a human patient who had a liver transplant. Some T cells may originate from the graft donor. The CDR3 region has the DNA TGTGCCAGCAGCCTACAGGGGCCCTACAATGAGCAGTTCTTC. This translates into CASSLQGPYNEQFF.